This T cell receptor (beta chain) was identified during a study of T cells after somatic rescue of genetic block. The V gene end was trimmed by 2 bases and the J gene end by 3 bases; junction bases not matched to a gene: 8. The CDR3 consists of 17 residues. Germline lookup yields CDR1 SGHKS and CDR2 YYEKEE (reference sequence). The method was immunoSEQ multiplex PCR; TCRdb's version includes in-frame clones alone and lacks a portion of them. The sample lists some 67,000 clones; 92% were seen once. This chain connects TRBV5-5 to TRBJ2-1; 10 positions agree with TRBD1. The sequence was obtained from a man aged 35-49 years. Sequencing was carried out using peripheral blood mononuclear cells (PBMCs). CDR3: CASSLTWTGGFYNEQFF. In DNA, the CDR3 is TGTGCCAGCAGCTTAACTTGGACAGGGGGGTTCTACAATGAGCAGTTCTTC. Filled out from reference TRBV5-5 and TRBJ2-1, the complete variable domain reads DAGVTQSPTHLIKTRGQQVTLRCSPISGHKSVSWYQQVLGQGPQFIFQYYEKEERGRGNFPDRFSARQFPNYSSELNVNALLLGDSALYLCASSLTWTGGFYNEQFFGPGTRLTVL.